A single sample is the source of the 11 T cell receptor beta chains below, sequenced in a study of blood T cell repertoires in COVID-19. Sequenced by immunoSEQ multiplex PCR; TCRdb stores in-frame clones only, minus some. The table lists tens of thousands of clones, 88% of them singletons. Source material: peripheral blood. The receptors stem from a human donor in a cohort sampled during active COVID-19.

This chain links TRBV3-1 (or the pseudogene TRBV3-2) with TRBJ2-7; possibly TRBD2 for D (6 bases). V lost 4 bases to trimming and J lost 9 bases, with 22 bases between them. CDR1 LGHDT and CDR2 YNNKEL come from the germline V gene (reference sequence). The CDR3 consists of 15 residues. The chain's CDR3 is CASSPSRTGGMVQYF. CDR3 in DNA: TGTGCCAGCAGCCCCTCGAGGACCGGGGGTATGGTGCAGTACTTC.

The V and J genes are TRBV18 and TRBJ1-5; no clear D gene. V lost 3 bases to trimming and J lost 2 bases, with 8 bases between them. The CDR3 is 14 residues long. Germline CDR1 is KGHSH and CDR2 is LQKENI. The DNA for the CDR3 is TGTGCCAGCTCACCCGGGTATGGCAATCAGCCCCAGCATTTT. This encodes CASSPGYGNQPQHF. The variable domain in full, completed from reference TRBV18 and TRBJ1-5, reads NAGVMQNPRHLVRRRGQEARLRCSPMKGHSHVYWYRQLPEEGLKFMVYLQKENIIDESGMPKERFSAEFPKEGPSILRIQQVVRGDSAAYFCASSPGYGNQPQHFGDGTRLSIL.

The chain couples TRBV4-1 to TRBJ1-4; a weak D match, TRBD1 (5 bases). Germline assignment: CDR1 MGHRA and CDR2 YSYEKL. This CDR3 spans 16 amino acids. With 1 base removed from V and 7 bases from J, the gap between germline ends came to 16 bases. This CDR3 is CASSQGDRWGIEKLFF. CDR3 sequence (DNA): TGCGCCAGCAGCCAAGGCGACCGTTGGGGCATTGAAAAACTGTTTTTT.

The chain joins TRBV14 to TRBJ2-3; a possible D gene is TRBD2 (5 bases). The CDR3 spans 15 residues. Trimming left V 0 bases short and J 6 bases short, with 13 bases between. CDR1 and CDR2 from the germline V gene are SGHDN and FVKESK. For the CDR3, the DNA is TGTGCCAGCAGCCAAGATCCCTCCGGGAAGGATACGCAGTATTTT. As protein: CASSQDPSGKDTQYF.

The chain joins TRBV27 to TRBJ2-5, with 9 nucleotides matching TRBD2. The CDR3 sequence is 15 residues long. V lost 2 bases and J lost 3; bases outside the gene matches: 4. The germline V gene encodes CDR1 MNHEY and CDR2 SMNVEV (reference sequence). CDR3 sequence: CASSLAGGVKETQYF. CDR3 DNA: TGTGCCAGCAGTTTAGCGGGAGGGGTTAAAGAGACCCAGTACTTC.

The chain combines TRBV29-1 with TRBJ2-1; 7 bases are a match to TRBD1. CDR1 is SQVTM, CDR2 ANQGSEA, per germline. J lost 0 bases, V lost 6 bases, and 5 bases had no gene match. The CDR3 contains 14 residues. CDR3 in DNA: TGCAGCGTCATTAGGGACAGCTCCTACAATGAGCAGTTCTTC. It is translated as CSVIRDSSYNEQFF.

The chain couples TRBV29-1 to TRBJ2-1, with D unclear. CDR3 length: 12 residues. In germline, CDR1 is SQVTM, CDR2 ANQGSEA. The V gene lost 3 bases and the J gene lost 3 bases, with 6 bases spanning the gap. CDR3 nucleotides: TGCAGCGTTGAGCGTTACTACAATGAGCAGTTCTTC. Amino acid sequence: CSVERYYNEQFF.

The rearrangement joins TRBV25-1 to TRBJ2-3, with TRBD2 as a possible D gene (6 bases). In germline, CDR1 is MGHDK, CDR2 SYGVNS. The CDR3 is 15 amino acids. V was trimmed by 2 bases and J by 0 bases, leaving 9 bases between them. The DNA for the CDR3 is TGTGCCAGCAGTGAAGCGGGATTGAGCACAGATACGCAGTATTTT. Translated: CASSEAGLSTDTQYF.

This clone was recorded once. The chain uses TRBV10-1 and TRBJ2-3; tentatively, D is TRBD2 (5 bases). Deletions cut 3 bases from V and 0 bases from J, with 10 bases between. This CDR3 has 15 residues. CDR1 is WNHNN, CDR2 SYGVQD, per germline (reference sequence). The CDR3 coding sequence is TGCGCCAGCAGTGACGAGGGCTCTAGCACAGATACGCAGTATTTT. It translates to CASSDEGSSTDTQYF.

The V gene is TRBV5-5, the J gene TRBJ1-5; 9 bases line up with TRBD1. The CDR3 consists of 16 residues. J lost 6 bases, V lost 6 bases, and 13 bases had no gene match. In germline, CDR1 is SGHKS, CDR2 YYEKEE (reference sequence). CDR3 residues: CASTYGNPGQGQPQHF. The CDR3 nucleotides read TGTGCCAGCACGTACGGAAATCCGGGACAGGGTCAGCCCCAGCATTTT.

This rearrangement joins TRBV6-5 to TRBJ2-1, with 10 bases lining up with TRBD2. This CDR3 is 15 amino acids long. The V segment lost 8 bases and the J segment 7 bases; nucleotides outside the gene matches: 11. Germline values: CDR1 MNHEY, CDR2 SVGAGI. The CDR3 sequence: CASYRAGGPRNEQFF. The CDR3 region has the DNA TGTGCCAGCTATAGAGCGGGGGGGCCGAGGAATGAGCAGTTCTTC.